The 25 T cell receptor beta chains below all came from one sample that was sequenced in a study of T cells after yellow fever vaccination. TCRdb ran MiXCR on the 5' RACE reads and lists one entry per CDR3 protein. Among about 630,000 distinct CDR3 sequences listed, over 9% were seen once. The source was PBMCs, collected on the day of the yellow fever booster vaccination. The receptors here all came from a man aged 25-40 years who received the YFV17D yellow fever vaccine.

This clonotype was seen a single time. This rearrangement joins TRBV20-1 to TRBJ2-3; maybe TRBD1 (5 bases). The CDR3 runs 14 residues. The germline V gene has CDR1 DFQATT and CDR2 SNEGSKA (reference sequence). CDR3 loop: CSWGQDPGTDTQYF. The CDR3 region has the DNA TGCAGCTGGGGCCAGGACCCGGGCACAGATACGCAGTATTTT.

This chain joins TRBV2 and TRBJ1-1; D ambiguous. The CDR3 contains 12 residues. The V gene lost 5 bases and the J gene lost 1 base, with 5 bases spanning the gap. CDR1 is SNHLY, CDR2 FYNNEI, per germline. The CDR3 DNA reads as TGTGCCAGCAGTTGGGAGAACACTGAAGCTTTCTTT. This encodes CASSWENTEAFF.

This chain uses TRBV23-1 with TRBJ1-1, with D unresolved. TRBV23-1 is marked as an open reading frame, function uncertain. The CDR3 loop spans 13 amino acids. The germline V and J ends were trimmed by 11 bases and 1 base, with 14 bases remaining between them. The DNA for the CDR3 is TGCGCCGGACCCGTTAAGAAGAACACTGAAGCTTTCTTT. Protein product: CAGPVKKNTEAFF.

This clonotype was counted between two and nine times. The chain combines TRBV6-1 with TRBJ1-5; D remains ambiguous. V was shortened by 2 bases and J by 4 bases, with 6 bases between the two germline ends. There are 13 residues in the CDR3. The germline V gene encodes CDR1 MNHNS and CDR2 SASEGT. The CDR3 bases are TGTGCCAGCAGTGAAAGAGTGAATCAGCCCCAGCATTTT. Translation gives CASSERVNQPQHF.

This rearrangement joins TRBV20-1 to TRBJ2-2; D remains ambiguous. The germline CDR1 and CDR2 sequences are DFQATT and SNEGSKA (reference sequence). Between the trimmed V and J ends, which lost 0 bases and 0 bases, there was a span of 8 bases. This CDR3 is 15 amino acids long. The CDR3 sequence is CSARDLGSNTGELFF. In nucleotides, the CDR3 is TGCAGTGCTAGAGATTTAGGGTCGAACACCGGGGAGCTGTTTTTT.

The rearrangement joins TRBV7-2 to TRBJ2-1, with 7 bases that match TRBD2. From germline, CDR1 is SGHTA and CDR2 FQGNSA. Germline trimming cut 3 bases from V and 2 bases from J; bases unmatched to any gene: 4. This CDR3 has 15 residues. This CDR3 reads CASSFASGAYNEQFF. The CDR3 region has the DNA TGTGCCAGCAGCTTTGCAAGCGGGGCCTACAATGAGCAGTTCTTC.

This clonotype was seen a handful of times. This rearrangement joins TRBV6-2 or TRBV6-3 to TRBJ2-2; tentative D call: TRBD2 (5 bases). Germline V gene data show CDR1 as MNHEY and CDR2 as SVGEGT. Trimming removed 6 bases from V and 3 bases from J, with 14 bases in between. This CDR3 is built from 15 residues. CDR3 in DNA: TGTGCCAGCAGCTCGACGGGATGGGACACCGGGGAGCTGTTTTTT. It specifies CASSSTGWDTGELFF.

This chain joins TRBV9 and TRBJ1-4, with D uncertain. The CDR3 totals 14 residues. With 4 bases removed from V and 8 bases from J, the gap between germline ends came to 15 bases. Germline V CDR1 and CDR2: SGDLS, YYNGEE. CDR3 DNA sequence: TGTGCCAGCAGCTCAGGCCCCTTGGGGGAAAAACTGTTTTTT. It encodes CASSSGPLGEKLFF. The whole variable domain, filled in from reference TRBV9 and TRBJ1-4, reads DSGVTQTPKHLITATGQRVTLRCSPRSGDLSVYWYQQSLDQGLQFLIQYYNGEERAKGNILERFSAQQFPDLHSELNLSSLELGDSALYFCASSSGPLGEKLFFGSGTQLSVL.

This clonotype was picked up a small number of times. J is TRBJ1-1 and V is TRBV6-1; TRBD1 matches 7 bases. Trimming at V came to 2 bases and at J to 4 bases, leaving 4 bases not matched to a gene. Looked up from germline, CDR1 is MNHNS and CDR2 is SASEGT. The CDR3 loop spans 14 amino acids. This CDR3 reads CASSETGEGTEAFF. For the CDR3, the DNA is TGTGCCAGCAGTGAAACAGGGGAAGGCACTGAAGCTTTCTTT.

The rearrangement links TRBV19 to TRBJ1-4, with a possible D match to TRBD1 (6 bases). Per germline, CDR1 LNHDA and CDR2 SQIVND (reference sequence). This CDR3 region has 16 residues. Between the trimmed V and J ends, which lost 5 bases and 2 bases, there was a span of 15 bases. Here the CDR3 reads CASSPPRRGTNEKLFF. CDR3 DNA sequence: TGTGCCAGTAGTCCCCCGAGGAGGGGGACTAATGAAAAACTGTTTTTT.

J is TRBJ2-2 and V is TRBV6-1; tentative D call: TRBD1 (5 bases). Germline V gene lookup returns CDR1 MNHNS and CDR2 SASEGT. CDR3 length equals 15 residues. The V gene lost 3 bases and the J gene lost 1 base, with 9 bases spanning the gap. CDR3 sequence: CASSDLTGNTGELFF. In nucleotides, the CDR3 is TGTGCCAGCAGTGACCTTACAGGGAACACCGGGGAGCTGTTTTTT.

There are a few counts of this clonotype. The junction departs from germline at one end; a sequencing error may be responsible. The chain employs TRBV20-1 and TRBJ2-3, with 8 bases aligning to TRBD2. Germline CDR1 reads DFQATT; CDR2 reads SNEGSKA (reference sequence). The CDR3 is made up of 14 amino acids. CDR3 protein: CSAREAGVFDTQYF. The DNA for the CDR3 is TGCAGTGCAAGAGAAGCGGGAGTTTTTGATACGCAGTATTTT.

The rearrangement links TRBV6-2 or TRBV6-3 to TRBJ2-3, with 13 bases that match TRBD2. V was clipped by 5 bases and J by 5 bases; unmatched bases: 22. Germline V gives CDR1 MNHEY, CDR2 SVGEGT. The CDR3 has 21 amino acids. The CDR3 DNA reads TGTGCCAGCAGTCACCCGTCCGAAACTAGCGGGAGGGAGGGCCTGGAAGATACGCAGTATTTT. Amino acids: CASSHPSETSGREGLEDTQYF.

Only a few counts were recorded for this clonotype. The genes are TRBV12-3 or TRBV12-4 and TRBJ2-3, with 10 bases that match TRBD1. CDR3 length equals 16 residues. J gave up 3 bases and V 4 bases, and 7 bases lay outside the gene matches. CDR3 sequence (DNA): TGTGCCAGCAGTTATACCGGGACAGGGGCAACAGATACGCAGTATTTT. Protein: CASSYTGTGATDTQYF.

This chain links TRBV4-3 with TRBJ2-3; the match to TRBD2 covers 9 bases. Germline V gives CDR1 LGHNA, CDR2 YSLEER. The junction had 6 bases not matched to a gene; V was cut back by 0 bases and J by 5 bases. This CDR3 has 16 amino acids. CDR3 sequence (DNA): TGCGCCAGCAGCCAAGAAGTAGCGGGAGCGCTAGATACGCAGTATTTT. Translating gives CASSQEVAGALDTQYF.

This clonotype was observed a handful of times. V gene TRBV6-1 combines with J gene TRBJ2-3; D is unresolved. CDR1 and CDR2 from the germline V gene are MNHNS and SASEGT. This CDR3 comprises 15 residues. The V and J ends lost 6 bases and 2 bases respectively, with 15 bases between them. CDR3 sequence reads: CASSPDGLYTDTQYF. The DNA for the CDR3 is TGTGCCAGCAGCCCCGACGGCCTCTACACAGATACGCAGTATTTT.

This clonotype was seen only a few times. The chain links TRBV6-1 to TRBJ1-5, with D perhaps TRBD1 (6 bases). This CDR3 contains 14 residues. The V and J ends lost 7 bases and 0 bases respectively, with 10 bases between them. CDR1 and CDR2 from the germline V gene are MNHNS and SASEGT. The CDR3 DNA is TGTGCCAGCACTCCGACAGGTAGCAATCAGCCCCAGCATTTT. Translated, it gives CASTPTGSNQPQHF.

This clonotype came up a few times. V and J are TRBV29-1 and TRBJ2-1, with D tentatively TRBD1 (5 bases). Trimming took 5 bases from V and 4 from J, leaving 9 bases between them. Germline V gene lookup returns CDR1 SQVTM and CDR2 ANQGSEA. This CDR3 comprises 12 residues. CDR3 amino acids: CSVQTAYNEQFF. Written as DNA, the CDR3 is TGCAGCGTTCAGACAGCATACAATGAGCAGTTCTTC.

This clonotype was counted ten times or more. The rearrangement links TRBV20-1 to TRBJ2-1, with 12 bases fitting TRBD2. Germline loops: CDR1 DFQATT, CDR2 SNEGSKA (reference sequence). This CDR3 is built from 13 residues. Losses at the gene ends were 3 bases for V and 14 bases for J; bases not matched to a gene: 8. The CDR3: CSASILAGGVEFF. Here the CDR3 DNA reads TGCAGTGCTAGTATACTAGCGGGAGGAGTGGAGTTCTTC.

The CDR3 sequence is CSARDTGVEQFF. Here the CDR3 DNA reads TGCAGTGCTAGGGACACAGGGGTAGAGCAGTTCTTC. The rearrangement joins TRBV20-1 to TRBJ2-1; 7 bases line up with TRBD1. From germline, CDR1 is DFQATT and CDR2 SNEGSKA (reference sequence). Losses at the gene ends were 3 bases for V and 10 bases for J; bases not matched to a gene: 6. The CDR3 sequence is 12 residues long.

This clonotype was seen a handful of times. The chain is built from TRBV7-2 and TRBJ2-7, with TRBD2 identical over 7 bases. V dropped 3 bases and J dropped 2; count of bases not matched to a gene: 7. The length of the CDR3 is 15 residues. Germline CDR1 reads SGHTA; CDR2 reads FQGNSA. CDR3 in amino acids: CASSLDSGLAYEQYF. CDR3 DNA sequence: TGTGCCAGCAGCTTGGATAGCGGGTTAGCCTACGAGCAGTACTTC. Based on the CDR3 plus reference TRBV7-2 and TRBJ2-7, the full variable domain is GAGVSQSPSNKVTEKGKDVELRCDPISGHTALYWYRQSLGQGLEFLIYFQGNSAPDKSGLPSDRFSAERTGGSVSTLTIQRTQQEDSAVYLCASSLDSGLAYEQYFGPGTRLTVT.

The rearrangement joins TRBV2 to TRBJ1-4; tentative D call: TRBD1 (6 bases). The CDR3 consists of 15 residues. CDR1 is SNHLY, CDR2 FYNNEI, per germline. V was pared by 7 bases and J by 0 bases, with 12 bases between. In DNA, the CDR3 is TGTGCCAGCATTGGGGACATCACAACTAATGAAAAACTGTTTTTT. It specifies CASIGDITTNEKLFF.

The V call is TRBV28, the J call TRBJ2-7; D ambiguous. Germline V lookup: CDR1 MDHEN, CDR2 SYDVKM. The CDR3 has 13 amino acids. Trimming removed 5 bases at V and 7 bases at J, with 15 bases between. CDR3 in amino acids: CASSPRTAREQYF. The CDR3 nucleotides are TGTGCCAGCAGTCCCCGGACCGCTAGAGAGCAGTACTTC.

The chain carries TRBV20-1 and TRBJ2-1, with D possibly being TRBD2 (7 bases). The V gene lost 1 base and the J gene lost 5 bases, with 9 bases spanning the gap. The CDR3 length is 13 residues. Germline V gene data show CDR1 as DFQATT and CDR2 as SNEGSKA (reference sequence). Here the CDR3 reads CSARVGGDNEQFF. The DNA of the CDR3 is TGCAGTGCTAGAGTAGGGGGGGACAATGAGCAGTTCTTC.

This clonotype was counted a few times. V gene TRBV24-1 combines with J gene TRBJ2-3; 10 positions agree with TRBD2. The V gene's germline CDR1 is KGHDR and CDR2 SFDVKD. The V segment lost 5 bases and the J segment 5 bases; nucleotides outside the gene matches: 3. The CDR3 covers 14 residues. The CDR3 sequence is CATSASGSGDTQYF. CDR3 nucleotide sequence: TGTGCCACCAGTGCTAGCGGGAGTGGAGATACGCAGTATTTT.